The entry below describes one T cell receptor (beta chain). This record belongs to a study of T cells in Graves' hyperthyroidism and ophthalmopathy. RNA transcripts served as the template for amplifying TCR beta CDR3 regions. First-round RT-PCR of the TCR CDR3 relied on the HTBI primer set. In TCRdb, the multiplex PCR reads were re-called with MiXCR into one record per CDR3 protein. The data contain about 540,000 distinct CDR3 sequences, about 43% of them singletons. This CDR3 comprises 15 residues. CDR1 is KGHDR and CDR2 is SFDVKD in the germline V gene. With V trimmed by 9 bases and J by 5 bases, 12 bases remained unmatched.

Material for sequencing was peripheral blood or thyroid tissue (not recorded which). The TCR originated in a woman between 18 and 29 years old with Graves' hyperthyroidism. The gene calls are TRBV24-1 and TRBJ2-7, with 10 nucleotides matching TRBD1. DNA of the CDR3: TGTGCCACCTGTGGGAGCGGGACAGGGGTCAACGAGCAGTACTTC. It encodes CATCGSGTGVNEQYF.